The T cell receptor beta chain under discussion was sequenced for a study of shared clonotypes between healthy human individuals. Study-wide points: Clonotype sharing across donors was expected to vary with sequencing depth. Relative to clonotypes present in all four donors, those not shared had lower generation probabilities.

Notes on this clone: Its antigen is still unknown.

The run depth of the assay was deep. The table came from immunoSEQ multiplex PCR; TCRdb's copy has only in-frame clones and leaves some out. The sample carries some 2,100,000 clones, almost 96% recorded once. V lost 7 bases and J lost 5, with 6 bases in between. CDR3 size: 10 residues. Per germline, CDR1 SGHTS and CDR2 YDEGEE. CD45RA+ naive and CD45RA-negative memory subsets were separated from CD4+ cells. The sequence was obtained from a man aged 18 to 29 in good health. Sequenced input: naive CD4+ T cells sorted from blood. As to subset: CD45RA+ positively selected. The chain is built from TRBV5-8 and TRBJ1-1; D call uncertain. The CDR3 nucleotides read TGTGCCAGCGCCAGGACTGAAGCTTTCTTT. It specifies CASARTEAFF.